What follows are 23 T cell receptor beta chains derived from one specimen sequenced in a study of blood T cell repertoires in COVID-19. This table comes from immunoSEQ multiplex PCR, and its TCRdb copy is limited to in-frame clones, with some not included. The sample has roughly 330,000 clones, about 84% seen once. Material for sequencing was peripheral blood. Receptors were obtained from a woman in her 50s with acute or convalescent COVID-19.

CDR3 bases: TGTGCCAGCACGGTAACTCCTAATGAAAAACTGTTTTTT. Protein sequence: CASTVTPNEKLFF. This chain joins TRBV6-5 and TRBJ1-4; D gene ambiguous. The ends were cut back, 7 bases at V and 3 bases at J, with 9 bases in the middle. The CDR3 contains 13 residues. CDR1 is MNHEY and CDR2 is SVGAGI in the germline V gene.

The rearrangement uses TRBV5-1 and TRBJ2-3; 7 bases map to TRBD1. Germline values: CDR1 SGHRS, CDR2 YFSETQ. V was clipped by 2 bases and J by 1 base; unmatched bases: 7. The CDR3 consists of 16 residues. For the CDR3, the DNA is TGCGCCAGCAGCTTACCGGGACAGACAGGCACAGATACGCAGTATTTT. It specifies CASSLPGQTGTDTQYF.

This clone has only a few counts. V usage is TRBV7-9 and J usage is TRBJ1-1; D unresolved. CDR1 is SEHNR and CDR2 is FQNEAQ in the germline V gene (reference sequence). Trimming shortened V by 5 bases and J by 0 bases, and 13 bases separated the two germline ends. The CDR3 covers 15 residues. DNA for the CDR3: TGTGCCAGCAGCGAGGAAAAAGGAATGAACACTGAAGCTTTCTTT. This encodes CASSEEKGMNTEAFF.

J is TRBJ1-2 and V is TRBV24-1; unclear D gene. The germline V gene has CDR1 KGHDR and CDR2 SFDVKD. V gave up 1 base and J gave up 7 bases, with 3 bases separating them. This CDR3 is built from 11 residues. The CDR3 region has the DNA TGTGCCACCAGTGATTTCTCTGGCTACACCTTC. Translating gives CATSDFSGYTF.

This clone was found once. The chain couples TRBV7-3 to TRBJ2-1, with a weak D call TRBD2 (5 bases). CDR1 and CDR2 from the germline V gene are SGHTA and FQGTGA. Trimming cost V 2 bases and J 1 base, with 12 bases left between them. This CDR3 contains 16 residues. CDR3 sequence: CASSLGGSQSYNEQFF. The CDR3 DNA reads TGTGCCAGCAGCTTAGGCGGGTCCCAATCCTACAATGAGCAGTTCTTC.

The chain has TRBV7-2 and TRBJ2-3; the D gene is possibly TRBD1 (6 bases). Trimming cost V 4 bases and J 2 bases, with 13 bases left between them. Germline values: CDR1 SGHTA, CDR2 FQGNSA. The CDR3 is 15 amino acids. CDR3 sequence reads: CASSSVPGHTDTQYF. The CDR3 DNA is TGTGCCAGCAGCTCGGTCCCGGGACACACAGATACGCAGTATTTT.

The sample holds one count of this clone. The chain recombines TRBV27 with TRBJ2-1; 11 bases are shared with TRBD2. The V gene's germline CDR1 is MNHEY and CDR2 SMNVEV (reference sequence). J gave up 1 base and V 4 bases, and 6 bases lay outside the gene matches. The CDR3 loop spans 17 amino acids. In DNA, the CDR3 is TGTGCCAGCAGTTACGGGACTAGCGGAGTTTCCTACAATGAGCAGTTCTTC. It specifies CASSYGTSGVSYNEQFF.

The genes are TRBV7-3 and TRBJ2-5, with 7 bases matching TRBD2. CDR3 size: 15 residues. Germline values: CDR1 SGHTA, CDR2 FQGTGA. V was clipped by 8 bases and J by 2 bases; unmatched bases: 11. The CDR3, as DNA: TGTGCCAGCCAGCTTTTTGCTAGCGGACAAGAGACCCAGTACTTC. Its translation is CASQLFASGQETQYF.

This clone was seen a single time. The rearrangement joins TRBV4-2 to TRBJ2-5; D may be TRBD1 (6 bases). V shed 2 bases and J shed 5 bases, with 12 bases lying between them. The length of the CDR3 is 14 residues. CDR1 is LGHNA and CDR2 is YNFKEQ in the germline V gene. The CDR3 reads CASSQTTGLETQYF. The CDR3 DNA sequence: TGTGCCAGCAGCCAAACCACAGGGCTGGAGACCCAGTACTTC.

V usage is TRBV7-8 and J usage is TRBJ1-6, with 9 bases identical to TRBD1. The CDR3 is 19 amino acids. Germline lookup yields CDR1 SGHVS and CDR2 FQNEAQ. The V segment lost 5 bases and the J segment 2 bases; nucleotides outside the gene matches: 13. CDR3 residues: CASSKGTGWGSAYNSPLHF. DNA for the CDR3: TGTGCCAGCAGCAAAGGGACAGGGTGGGGAAGCGCCTATAATTCACCCCTCCACTTT.

The chain carries TRBV6-5 and TRBJ2-2, with no clear D. CDR1 and CDR2 from the germline V gene are MNHEY and SVGAGI. V was pared by 10 bases and J by 0 bases, with 3 bases between. The CDR3 loop spans 11 amino acids. This CDR3 reads CATSNTGELFF. CDR3 sequence (DNA): TGTGCCACCTCGAACACCGGGGAGCTGTTTTTT.

The chain carries TRBV7-3 and TRBJ2-3, with 14 bases fitting TRBD2. This CDR3 is 19 amino acids long. CDR1 is SGHTA and CDR2 is FQGTGA in the germline V gene. V gave up 10 bases and J gave up 2 bases; unmatched junction bases: 17. CDR3 loop: CAITLPGLAGVRATDTQYF. CDR3 nucleotide sequence: TGTGCCATCACCCTTCCGGGACTAGCGGGAGTAAGGGCCACAGATACGCAGTATTTT. Full variable domain (outside the CDR3, taken from reference TRBV7-3 and TRBJ2-3): GAGVSQTPSNKVTEKGKYVELRCDPISGHTALYWYRQSLGQGPEFLIYFQGTGAADDSGLPNDRFFAVRPEGSVSTLKIQRTERGDSAVYLCAITLPGLAGVRATDTQYFGPGTRLTVL.

The V call is TRBV29-1, the J call TRBJ2-1, with 7 bases aligning to TRBD1. CDR3 length: 14 residues. V was pared by 4 bases and J by 3 bases, with 6 bases of the junction left unmatched. In germline, CDR1 is SQVTM, CDR2 ANQGSEA. Here the CDR3 DNA reads TGCAGCGTTGCTCCGGGACAGCACTACAATGAGCAGTTCTTC. Its translation: CSVAPGQHYNEQFF.

V usage is TRBV9 and J usage is TRBJ2-7; D unclear. CDR3 length: 12 amino acids. CDR1 is SGDLS, CDR2 YYNGEE, per germline. V was pared by 3 bases and J by 7 bases, with 11 bases between. CDR3 sequence: CASSGPGSEQYF. The CDR3 DNA reads TGTGCCAGCAGCGGCCCGGGTAGTGAGCAGTACTTC.

This clone came up a few times. V usage is TRBV2 and J usage is TRBJ1-2, with 8 bases aligning to TRBD1. V gave up 3 bases and J gave up 8 bases; unmatched junction bases: 8. The CDR3 has 14 residues. CDR1 is SNHLY and CDR2 is FYNNEI in the germline V gene. CDR3 amino acids: CASSEVQGAWGYTF. The DNA for the CDR3 is TGTGCCAGCAGTGAGGTGCAGGGGGCATGGGGCTACACCTTC. Full variable domain (missing parts from reference TRBV2 and TRBJ1-2): EPEVTQTPSHQVTQMGQEVILRCVPISNHLYFYWYRQILGQKVEFLVSFYNNEISEKSEIFDDQFSVERPDGSNFTLKIRSTKLEDSAMYFCASSEVQGAWGYTFGSGTRLTVV.

This clone was counted a single time. This rearrangement joins TRBV28 to TRBJ2-1; possible D gene TRBD1, 6 bases. Germline CDR1 and CDR2: MDHEN and SYDVKM. The V end lost 7 bases, the J end lost 3 bases, and 16 bases lay between the germline ends. There are 15 residues in the CDR3. CDR3 nucleotide sequence: TGTGCCAGCACCCGTGGCACAGGGAACTACAATGAGCAGTTCTTC. Translated: CASTRGTGNYNEQFF.

The chain has TRBV5-1 and TRBJ2-5; 8 nucleotides agree with TRBD2. V lost 1 base, J lost 5 bases, and 10 bases stayed unmatched. The CDR3 consists of 16 residues. Looked up from germline, CDR1 is SGHRS and CDR2 is YFSETQ. CDR3 coding DNA: TGCGCCAGCAGCTTGTCTAATAGCGGGACGGGGGAGACCCAGTACTTC. This encodes CASSLSNSGTGETQYF.

The rearrangement links TRBV9 to TRBJ2-1, with D possibly TRBD2 on 5 matching bases. Germline CDR1 and CDR2: SGDLS and YYNGEE. The CDR3 has 15 amino acids. Trimming left V 0 bases short and J 2 bases short, with 9 bases between. CDR3 bases: TGTGCCAGCAGCGTAGCCAGCGGACCCTACAATGAGCAGTTCTTC. Encoded protein: CASSVASGPYNEQFF.

The chain couples TRBV13 to TRBJ1-3; 7 bases match TRBD1. Germline CDR1 reads PRHDT; CDR2 reads FYEKMQ (reference sequence). The CDR3 extends over 16 amino acids. Trimming removed 2 bases from V and 0 bases from J; junction bases left unmatched: 4. CDR3 coding DNA: TGTGCCAGCAGCTTACCGGGGGACAGCTCTGGAAACACCATATATTTT. Translated: CASSLPGDSSGNTIYF.

This sequence joins TRBV24-1 and TRBJ2-1, with 12 bases matching TRBD2. The CDR3 length is 20 residues. The J segment lost 3 bases and the V segment lost 7 bases, leaving 18 bases of the junction unmatched. Germline loops: CDR1 KGHDR, CDR2 SFDVKD. The CDR3 protein is CATSYGGLLAGGNLYNEQFF. The CDR3 DNA is TGTGCCACCAGCTACGGAGGGCTACTAGCGGGAGGTAACCTCTACAATGAGCAGTTCTTC.

The V and J genes are TRBV20-1 and TRBJ1-1; D perhaps matches TRBD1 (5 bases). Germline values: CDR1 DFQATT, CDR2 SNEGSKA (reference sequence). Trimming cost V 5 bases and J 3 bases, with 7 bases left between them. This CDR3 has 11 residues. DNA for the CDR3: TGCAGTGCTGACAGTTACACTGAAGCTTTCTTT. Protein: CSADSYTEAFF.

The chain joins TRBV28 to TRBJ1-2, with D unresolved. Per the germline V gene, CDR1 is MDHEN and CDR2 is SYDVKM. The CDR3 runs to 15 residues. Trimming cost V 3 bases and J 6 bases, with 17 bases left between them. The CDR3 DNA follows: TGTGCCAGCAGTTTCGCTTGGCAGGTTGTTCATGGCTACACCTTC. Translating it yields CASSFAWQVVHGYTF.

The chain recombines TRBV7-9 with TRBJ2-2; possible D gene TRBD2, 6 bases. Germline assignment: CDR1 SEHNR and CDR2 FQNEAQ (reference sequence). The CDR3 contains 16 residues. Trimming took off 0 bases at V and 5 bases at J, with 13 bases between the two ends. The CDR3 is CASSLAKAGGTGELFF. DNA of the CDR3: TGTGCCAGCAGCTTAGCGAAAGCTGGAGGGACCGGGGAGCTGTTTTTT.